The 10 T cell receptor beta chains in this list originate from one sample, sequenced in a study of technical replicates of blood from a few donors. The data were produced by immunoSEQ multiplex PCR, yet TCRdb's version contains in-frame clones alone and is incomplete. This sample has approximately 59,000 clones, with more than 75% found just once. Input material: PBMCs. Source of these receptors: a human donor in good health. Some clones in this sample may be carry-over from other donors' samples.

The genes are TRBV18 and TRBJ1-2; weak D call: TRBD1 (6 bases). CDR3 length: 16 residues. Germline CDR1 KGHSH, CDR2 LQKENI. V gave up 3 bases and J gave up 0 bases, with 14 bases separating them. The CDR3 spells CASSPPDRPTNYGYTF. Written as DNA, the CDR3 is TGTGCCAGCTCACCCCCTGACAGGCCTACTAACTATGGCTACACCTTC. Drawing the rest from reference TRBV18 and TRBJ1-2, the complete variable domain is NAGVMQNPRHLVRRRGQEARLRCSPMKGHSHVYWYRQLPEEGLKFMVYLQKENIIDESGMPKERFSAEFPKEGPSILRIQQVVRGDSAAYFCASSPPDRPTNYGYTFGSGTRLTVV.

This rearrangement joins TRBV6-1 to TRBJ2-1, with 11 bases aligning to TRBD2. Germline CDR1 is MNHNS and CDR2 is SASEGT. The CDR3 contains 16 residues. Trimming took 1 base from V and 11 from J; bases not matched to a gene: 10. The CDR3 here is CASSEVGNRLAGKQFF. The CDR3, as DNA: TGTGCCAGCAGTGAAGTCGGTAACAGACTAGCGGGAAAGCAGTTCTTC.

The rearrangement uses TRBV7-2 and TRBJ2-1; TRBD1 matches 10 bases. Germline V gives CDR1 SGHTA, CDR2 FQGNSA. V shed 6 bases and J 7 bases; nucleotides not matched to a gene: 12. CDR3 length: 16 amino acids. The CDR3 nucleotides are TGTGCCAGCAGTCAGTATCGGACAGGGGGTAATAATGAGCAGTTCTTC. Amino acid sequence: CASSQYRTGGNNEQFF.

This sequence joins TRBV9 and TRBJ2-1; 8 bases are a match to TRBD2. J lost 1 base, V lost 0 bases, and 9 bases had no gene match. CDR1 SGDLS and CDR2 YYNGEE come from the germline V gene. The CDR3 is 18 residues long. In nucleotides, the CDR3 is TGTGCCAGCAGCGTAGGGGGGGGCCCGGGAGGGTCCTACAATGAGCAGTTCTTC. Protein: CASSVGGGPGGSYNEQFF.

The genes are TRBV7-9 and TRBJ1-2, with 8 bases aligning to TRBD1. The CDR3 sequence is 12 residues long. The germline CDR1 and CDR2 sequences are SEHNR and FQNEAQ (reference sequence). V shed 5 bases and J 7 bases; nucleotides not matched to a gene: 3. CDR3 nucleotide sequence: TGTGCCAGCAGCATGGACAGGGTTGGCTACACCTTC. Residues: CASSMDRVGYTF.

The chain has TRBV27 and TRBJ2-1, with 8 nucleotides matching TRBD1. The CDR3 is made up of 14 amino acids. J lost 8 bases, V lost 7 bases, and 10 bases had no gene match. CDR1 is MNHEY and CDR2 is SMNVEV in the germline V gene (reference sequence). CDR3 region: CASKWAGGLDEQFF. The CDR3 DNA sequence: TGTGCCAGCAAGTGGGCAGGGGGCTTAGATGAGCAGTTCTTC.

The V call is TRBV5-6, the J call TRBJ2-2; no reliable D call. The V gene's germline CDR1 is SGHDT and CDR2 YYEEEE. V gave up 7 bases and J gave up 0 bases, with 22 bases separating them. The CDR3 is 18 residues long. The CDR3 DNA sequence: TGTGCCAGCCGACTTGGCGGCCTAACGAACCCGAACACCGGGGAGCTGTTTTTT. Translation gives CASRLGGLTNPNTGELFF.

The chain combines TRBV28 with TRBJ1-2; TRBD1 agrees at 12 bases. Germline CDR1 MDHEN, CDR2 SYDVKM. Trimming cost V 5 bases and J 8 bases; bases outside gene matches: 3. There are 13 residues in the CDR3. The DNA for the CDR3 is TGTGCCAGCAGTCCCGGGACAGGGGGCGGCTACACCTTC. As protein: CASSPGTGGGYTF.

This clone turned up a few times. The DNA for the CDR3 is TGCGCCAGCGGAGACTCTGGAAACACCATATATTTT. Its protein product is CASGDSGNTIYF. This chain connects TRBV5-1 to TRBJ1-3, with D unclear. Deletions cut 7 bases from V and 0 bases from J, with 5 bases between. The V gene's germline CDR1 is SGHRS and CDR2 YFSETQ. The CDR3 spans 12 residues.

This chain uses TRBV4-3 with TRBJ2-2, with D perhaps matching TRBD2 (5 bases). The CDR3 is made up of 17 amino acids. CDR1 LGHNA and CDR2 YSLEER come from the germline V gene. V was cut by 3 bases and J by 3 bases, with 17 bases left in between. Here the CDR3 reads CASSQWARAGDTGELFF. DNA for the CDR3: TGCGCCAGCAGCCAGTGGGCTCGAGCCGGGGACACCGGGGAGCTGTTTTTT.